This T cell receptor (beta chain) was sequenced for a study of human T cells and chemical hapten exposure. Study overall: 0.01% DPC was applied to the upper back in patch tests, which were read at 6 days. General study points: Alopecia affected the donors, so their immune response may differ from healthy people's.

TCRdb called the RACE reads again in MiXCR, with one record for every CDR3 protein. The sample carries about 57,000 distinct CDR3 sequences, 9.3% recorded once. This clonotype was counted many times. Its antigen is still unknown. Time point in this sample: patch test 1, 2 weeks after DPC sensitization. As to treatment: therapeutic diphenylcyclopropenone sensitization with weekly scalp DPC. The sample consisted of whole blood, taken in connection with sensitization to the hapten diphenylcyclopropenone (DPC). The TCR was taken from a woman aged 40 to 49 with alopecia areata. Some clones in this sample may be carry-over from other donors' samples.

CDR3 in amino acids: CSVDRGSGELFF. The CDR3 coding sequence is TGCAGCGTTGATAGGGGTTCCGGGGAGCTGTTTTTT. The chain uses TRBV29-1 and TRBJ2-2, with TRBD1 as a possible D gene (5 bases). Germline V CDR1 and CDR2: SQVTM, ANQGSEA. The V end was cut by 3 bases, the J end by 6 bases, with 8 bases between. This CDR3 spans 12 amino acids.